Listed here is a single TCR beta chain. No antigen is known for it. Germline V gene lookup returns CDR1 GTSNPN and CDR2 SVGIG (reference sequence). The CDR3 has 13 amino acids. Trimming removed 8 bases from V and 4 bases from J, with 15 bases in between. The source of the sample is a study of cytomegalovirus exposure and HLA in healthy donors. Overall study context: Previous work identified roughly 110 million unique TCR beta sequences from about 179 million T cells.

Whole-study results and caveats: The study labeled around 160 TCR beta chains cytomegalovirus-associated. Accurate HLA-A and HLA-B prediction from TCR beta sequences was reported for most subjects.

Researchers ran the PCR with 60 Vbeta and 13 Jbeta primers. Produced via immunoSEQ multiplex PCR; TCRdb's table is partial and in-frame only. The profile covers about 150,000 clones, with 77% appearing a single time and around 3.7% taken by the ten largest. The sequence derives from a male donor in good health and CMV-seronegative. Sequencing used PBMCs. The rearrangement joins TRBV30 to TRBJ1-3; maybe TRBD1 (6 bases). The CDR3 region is CAGGVRGGNTIYF. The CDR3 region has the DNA TGTGCCGGGGGGGTTAGGGGGGGAAACACCATATATTTT.